Listed below are T cell receptor beta chains from one sample, sequenced in a study of molecular identifiers for immune sequencing clone quantification. TCRdb reprocessed the PCR reads with MiXCR, giving one entry per CDR3 protein. The table includes under 350,000 distinct CDR3 sequences, roughly a quarter detected once. Specimen: naive CD8+ T cells from blood, with Jurkat cell RNA spiked in. These receptors were taken from a human donor in good health. Some libraries in this study had Jurkat cell RNA spiked in. CDR3s include the opening cysteine and the closing phenylalanine or tryptophan. A D gene is named only where the DNA matches it firmly. Expanded clones are given a class, and other clones once, few, many or no size at all.

clone_size j_call d_call v_call cdr3_aa cdr3_nt
few TRBJ2-4 NA TRBV21-1 CASSGLDIQYF TGTGCCAGCAGCGGGCTGGACATTCAGTACTTC
many TRBJ2-7 NA TRBV4-1 CASSQFGGYEQYF TGCGCCAGCAGCCAATTCGGTGGATACGAGCAGTACTTC
NA TRBJ2-5 TRBD2 TRBV5-6 CASSLRWSGLAETQYF TGTGCCAGCAGCTTGCGGTGGTCGGGACTAGCAGAGACCCAGTACTTC
many TRBJ1-1 TRBD1 TRBV13 CASSPPTGGFTEAFF TGTGCCAGCAGCCCGCCGACAGGGGGCTTCACTGAAGCTTTCTTT
NA TRBJ2-3 NA TRBV27 CASSLLLPVGTDTQYF TGTGCCAGCAGTTTACTTCTTCCCGTCGGCACAGATACGCAGTATTTT
NA TRBJ1-1 NA TRBV29-1 CSVVGGDTEAFF TGCAGCGTTGTCGGGGGTGACACTGAAGCTTTCTTT
many TRBJ2-4 TRBD1 TRBV2 CARPRGREGEAKNIQYF TGTGCCAGACCCAGGGGGCGCGAAGGAGAAGCCAAAAACATTCAGTACTTC
few TRBJ1-2 TRBD1 TRBV27 CASSFQGASDGYTF TGTGCCAGCAGTTTTCAGGGGGCATCTGATGGCTACACCTTC
NA TRBJ2-7 TRBD2 TRBV5-1 CASSLFPSGNEQYF TGCGCCAGCAGCTTGTTTCCTAGCGGGAACGAGCAGTACTTC
many TRBJ1-1 NA TRBV19 CASMAPNTEAFF TGTGCCAGTATGGCCCCGAACACTGAAGCTTTCTTT
NA TRBJ1-2 NA TRBV7-9 CASSLRTEDYGYTF TGTGCCAGCAGCCTCCGGACAGAGGACTATGGCTACACCTTC
NA TRBJ2-7 NA TRBV20-1 CSARFVASYEQYF TGCAGTGCTAGGTTCGTGGCGTCCTACGAGCAGTACTTC
many TRBJ2-5 NA TRBV5-1 CASSLERQTQYF TGCGCCAGCAGCTTGGAACGCCAGACCCAGTACTTC
few TRBJ1-5 TRBD1 TRBV9 CASSLTGGGEPQHF TGTGCCAGCAGCTTGACAGGGGGTGGTGAGCCCCAGCATTTT
NA TRBJ2-3 TRBD2 TRBV5-1 CASSLDVRGSSGGTDTQYF TGCGCCAGCAGCTTGGATGTTCGGGGTTCTAGCGGGGGCACAGATACGCAGTATTTT
NA TRBJ2-7 NA TRBV20-1 CSTKTLGDYEQYF TGCAGTACTAAGACTCTAGGGGACTACGAGCAGTACTTC
NA TRBJ2-3 NA TRBV12-3/TRBV12-4 CASSPPRSNTDTQYF TGTGCCAGCAGCCCCCCCCGATCGAACACAGATACGCAGTATTTT
many TRBJ2-5 TRBD2 TRBV6-5 CASSRTSGSGETQYF TGTGCCAGCAGTCGGACTAGCGGGAGCGGCGAGACCCAGTACTTC
NA TRBJ1-5 NA TRBV7-9 CASSLGGNQPQQF TGTGCCAGCAGCTTAGGAGGGAATCAGCCCCAGCAATTT
NA TRBJ2-7 NA TRBV7-6 CASSLFNRGYEQYF TGTGCCAGCAGCTTATTTAACAGAGGCTACGAGCAGTACTTC
few TRBJ1-5 TRBD1 TRBV6-2/TRBV6-3 CASTPGQSNQPQHF TGTGCCAGCACCCCGGGACAGAGCAATCAGCCCCAGCATTTT
many TRBJ2-3 NA TRBV12-3/TRBV12-4 CASSLAGLGDTQYF TGTGCCAGCAGTTTAGCGGGACTGGGGGATACGCAGTATTTT
once TRBJ2-2 NA TRBV5-3 CACSLPNDAFGELFF TGTGCCTGCAGCTTGCCCAACGACGCTTTCGGGGAGCTGTTTTTT
NA TRBJ2-7 NA TRBV4-3 CASSPGPGAFEQYF TGCGCCAGCAGCCCTGGACCGGGGGCGTTCGAGCAGTACTTC